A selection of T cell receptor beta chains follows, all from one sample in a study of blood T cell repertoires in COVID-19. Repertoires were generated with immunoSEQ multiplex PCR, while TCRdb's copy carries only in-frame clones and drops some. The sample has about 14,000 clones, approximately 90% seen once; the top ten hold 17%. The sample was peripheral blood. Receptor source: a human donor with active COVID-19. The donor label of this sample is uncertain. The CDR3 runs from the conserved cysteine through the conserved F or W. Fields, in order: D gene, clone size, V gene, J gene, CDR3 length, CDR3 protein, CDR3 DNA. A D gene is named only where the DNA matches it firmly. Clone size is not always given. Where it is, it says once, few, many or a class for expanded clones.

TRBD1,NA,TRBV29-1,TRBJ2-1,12,CSVEDTGDEQFF,TGCAGCGTTGAAGATACAGGGGATGAGCAGTTCTTC
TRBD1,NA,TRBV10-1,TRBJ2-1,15,CASSDLGTGSHEQFF,TGCGCCAGCAGTGATTTGGGGACAGGGTCCCATGAGCAGTTCTTC
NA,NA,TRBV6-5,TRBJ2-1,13,CASQTGDYNEQFF,TGTGCCAGTCAAACGGGGGACTACAATGAGCAGTTCTTC
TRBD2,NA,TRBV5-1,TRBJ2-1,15,CASSPGTSGVVEQFF,TGCGCCAGCAGCCCCGGGACTAGCGGGGTAGTTGAGCAGTTCTTC
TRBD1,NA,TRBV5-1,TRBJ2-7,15,CASSPSRTGGYEQYF,TGCGCCAGCAGCCCCTCTCGGACAGGGGGCTACGAGCAGTACTTC
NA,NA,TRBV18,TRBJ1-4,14,CASSPSATNEKLFF,TGTGCCAGCTCACCTTCCGCAACTAATGAAAAACTGTTTTTT
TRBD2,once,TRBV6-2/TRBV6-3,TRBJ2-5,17,CASSYISGGGPQETQYF,TGTGCCAGCAGTTACATCAGCGGGGGGGGGCCTCAAGAGACCCAGTACTTC
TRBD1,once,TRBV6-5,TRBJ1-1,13,CASSYRGQGEAFF,TGTGCCAGCAGTTATCGTGGACAGGGAGAAGCTTTCTTT
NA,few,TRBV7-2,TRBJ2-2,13,CASSSRVTGELFF,TGTGCCAGCAGCTCGCGGGTTACCGGGGAGCTGTTTTTT
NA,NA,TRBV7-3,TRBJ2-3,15,CASSLAGFHTDTQYF,TGTGCCAGCAGCTTAGCGGGCTTCCACACAGATACGCAGTATTTT
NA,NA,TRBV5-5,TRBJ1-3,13,CASSLPGGNTIYF,TGTGCCAGCAGCTTGCCCGGGGGAAACACCATATATTTT
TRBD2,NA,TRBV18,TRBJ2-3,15,CASSLAGAVSDTQYF,TGTGCCAGCTCACTAGCGGGAGCAGTATCAGATACGCAGTATTTT
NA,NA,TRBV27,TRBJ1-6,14,CASSLAGHNSPLHF,TGTGCCAGCAGTTTGGCGGGGCATAATTCACCCCTCCACTTT